These T cell receptor beta chains were read from a single sample in a study of cytomegalovirus exposure and HLA in healthy donors. Sequencing used immunoSEQ multiplex PCR; TCRdb keeps in-frame clones, though not all of them. The sample yields about 190,000 clones, around 85% seen once. Material for sequencing was PBMCs. These receptors were obtained from a man aged 50 to 59 in good health and CMV-seronegative. The CDR3 runs from the conserved cysteine through the conserved F or W. A D gene is named only where the DNA matches it firmly. The size of a clone is reported for some rows only, either as once, few or many, or as a class for expanded clones.

J	size	V	D	length	DNA	CDR3
TRBJ1-2	-	TRBV19	-	14	TGTGCCAGTAAGGCGCAGGCACTGAGCTATGGCTACACCTTC	CASKAQALSYGYTF
TRBJ1-4	-	TRBV6-5	TRBD1	16	TGTGCCAGCAGTTCCTTGACAGGGGGCGGGTTTGAAAAACTGTTTTTT	CASSSLTGGGFEKLFF
TRBJ1-6	few	TRBV6-5	TRBD1	15	TGTGCCAGCAGTTACTCATGGACAGGGAATTCACCCCTCCACTTT	CASSYSWTGNSPLHF
TRBJ1-6	few	TRBV7-9	TRBD1	15	TGTGCCAGCAGCTTAGGGGACAGGGTTAATTCACCCCTCCACTTT	CASSLGDRVNSPLHF
TRBJ1-2	-	TRBV9	-	13	TGTGCCAGCAGCGTAGGAGGGGGTTATGGCTACACCTTC	CASSVGGGYGYTF
TRBJ1-1	-	TRBV11-2	-	13	TGTGCCAGCAGCTTAGGGGAGGCTGGGAAGGCTTTCTTT	CASSLGEAGKAFF
TRBJ2-1	-	TRBV30	TRBD2	16	TGTGCCTGGAGTAGGAACAGCGGGAGCTCCTACAATGAGCAGTTCTTC	CAWSRNSGSSYNEQFF
TRBJ1-2	-	TRBV11-2	TRBD1	17	TGTGCCAGCAGCTTAGACGGAGGGGGCCCTTACCCCTATGGCTACACCTTC	CASSLDGGGPYPYGYTF
TRBJ2-3	-	TRBV4-3	TRBD2	16	TGCGCCAGCAGCCAAGATGACGCTAGCGGGGGCGATACGCAGTATTTT	CASSQDDASGGDTQYF
TRBJ1-6	-	TRBV29-1	-	15	TGCAGCGTTGTGATAGGGGGGGCGAGGAATTCACCCCTCCACTTT	CSVVIGGARNSPLHF
TRBJ1-2	-	TRBV4-3	-	15	TGCGCCAGCAGCCAAGATCCGGAGGGAATCCATGGCTACACCTTC	CASSQDPEGIHGYTF
TRBJ1-2	-	TRBV4-3	-	14	TGCGCCAGCAGCCAAGAATCTTCGAACTATGGCTACACCTTC	CASSQESSNYGYTF
TRBJ1-2	-	TRBV7-2	-	16	TGTGCCAGCAGCTTAACTAGGCGGGAAGCTAACTATGGCTACACTTTC	CASSLTRREANYGYTF
TRBJ2-5	-	TRBV7-3	TRBD1	16	TGTGCCAGCAGCCCTACGGGGGCAGGGGGCGAGGAGACCCAGTACTTC	CASSPTGAGGEETQYF
TRBJ2-7	-	TRBV4-3	TRBD1	15	TGCGCCAGCAGCCGCGTTGGGACAGGCGCGTCCGAGCAGTACTTC	CASSRVGTGASEQYF
TRBJ2-2	few	TRBV5-1	-	14	TGCGCCAGCAGCACCGACAGGTACACCGGGGAGCTGTTTTTT	CASSTDRYTGELFF
TRBJ1-1	once	TRBV2	-	15	TGTGCCAGCAGTGAGCGAGCTAGTAGGGGCACTGAAGCTTTCTTT	CASSERASRGTEAFF
TRBJ1-6	once	TRBV6-5	TRBD1	12	TGCGCCAGCAGGGGGGCCAATTCACCCCTCCACTTT	CASRGANSPLHF
TRBJ2-4	once	TRBV19	-	12	TGTGCCAGTAGTACCATAGGGGGTATTCAGTACTTC	CASSTIGGIQYF
TRBJ2-1	-	TRBV23-1	TRBD2	20	TGCGCCAGCAGTCAATCTTTGATACTAGCGGGGGGGCCGCAATACAATGAGCAGTTCTTC	CASSQSLILAGGPQYNEQFF
TRBJ1-2	-	TRBV7-9	-	12	TGTGCCAGCAGCTGGGAGGGCTATGGCTACACCTTC	CASSWEGYGYTF
TRBJ2-7	-	TRBV9	-	14	TGTGCCAGCAGCGTAGAAGACAGTTCCTACGAGCAGTACTTC	CASSVEDSSYEQYF
TRBJ1-2	-	TRBV6-1	-	12	TGTGCCAGCAGTGAATGGGCGTATGGCTACACCTTC	CASSEWAYGYTF
TRBJ2-5	-	TRBV30	-	13	TGTGCCTGGAGTGTGGGGCCAGTCTTGGCCCAGTACTTC	CAWSVGPVLAQYF
TRBJ2-3	-	TRBV5-1	-	16	TGCGCCAGCAGCTTGGACCCTAGCCCGATCACAGATACGCAATATTTT	CASSLDPSPITDTQYF
TRBJ1-2	once	TRBV6-5	TRBD1	14	TGTGCCAGCAGAAGGACAGGGTCTCCCTATGGCTACACCTTC	CASRRTGSPYGYTF
TRBJ2-6	-	TRBV7-9	TRBD1	18	TGTGCCAGCAGCTTAGTTCTGACAGGGGGCCCTGGGGCCAACGTCCTGACTTTC	CASSLVLTGGPGANVLTF
TRBJ2-7	-	TRBV4-1	-	14	TGCGCCAGCAGCCAAGATGTCGGGTCGGGGAAGCAGTACTTC	CASSQDVGSGKQYF
TRBJ1-6	once	TRBV5-1	-	14	TGCGCCAGCAGCTCCGGACAGAATAATTCACCCCTCCACTTT	CASSSGQNNSPLHF
TRBJ1-5	-	TRBV6-1	TRBD1	15	TGTGCCAGCAGTGCGGACAGGGTCCCTAATCAGCCCCAGCATTTT	CASSADRVPNQPQHF
TRBJ2-1	-	TRBV6-1	-	15	TGTGCCAGCAGTGCCACTAGCCCCTCGTACAATGAGCAGTTCTTC	CASSATSPSYNEQFF
TRBJ1-6	-	TRBV4-1	-	19	TGCGCCAGCAGCCAAGATAATATTAGGGGGAGCTCCTATAATTCACCCCTCCACTTT	CASSQDNIRGSSYNSPLHF